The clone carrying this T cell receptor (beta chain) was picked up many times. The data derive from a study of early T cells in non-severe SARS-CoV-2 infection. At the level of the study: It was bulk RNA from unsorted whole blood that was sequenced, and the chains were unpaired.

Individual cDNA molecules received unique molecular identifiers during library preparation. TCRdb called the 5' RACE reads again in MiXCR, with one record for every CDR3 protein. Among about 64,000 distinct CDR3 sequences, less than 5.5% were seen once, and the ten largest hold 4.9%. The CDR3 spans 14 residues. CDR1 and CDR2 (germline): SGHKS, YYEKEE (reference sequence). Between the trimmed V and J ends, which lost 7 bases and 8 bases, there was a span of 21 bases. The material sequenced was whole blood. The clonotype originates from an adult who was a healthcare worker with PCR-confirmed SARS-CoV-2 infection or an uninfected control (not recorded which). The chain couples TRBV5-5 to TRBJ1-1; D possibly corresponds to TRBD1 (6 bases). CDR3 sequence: CASGRSGGRGEAFF. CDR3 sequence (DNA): TGTGCCAGCGGACGTAGTGGGGGCCGAGGGGAAGCTTTCTTT.